Listed here are 28 T cell receptor beta chains from one sample, sequenced in a study of blood T cell repertoires in COVID-19. TCRdb's table, derived via immunoSEQ multiplex PCR, lists solely in-frame clones and lacks some. Here the sample spans tens of thousands of clones, 85% to 90% being singletons. The sequenced material came from peripheral blood. These TCRs come from a woman aged 60 to 75 with COVID-19, enrolled during active disease.

In DNA, the CDR3 is TGTGCCAGCAGCCCCTTAGCGGGAGTAGGCGGGGAGCTGTTTTTT. Residues: CASSPLAGVGGELFF. The V gene is TRBV7-3, the J gene TRBJ2-2, with TRBD2 matching over 9 bases. Germline V gives CDR1 SGHTA, CDR2 FQGTGA. Losses at the gene ends were 5 bases for V and 7 bases for J; bases not matched to a gene: 8. This CDR3 has 15 residues.

The chain carries TRBV7-3 and TRBJ2-3; 11 positions agree with TRBD2. The CDR3 spans 19 residues. V lost 5 bases to trimming and J lost 4 bases; unmatched junction nucleotides: 17. The germline gives CDR1 SGHTA, CDR2 FQGTGA. CDR3 protein: CASSLKPSGRSQTSDTQYF. The CDR3 nucleotides are TGTGCCAGCAGCCTAAAACCTAGCGGGAGGTCCCAAACGTCAGATACGCAGTATTTT. Full variable domain (remainder filled in from reference TRBV7-3 and TRBJ2-3): GAGVSQTPSNKVTEKGKYVELRCDPISGHTALYWYRQSLGQGPEFLIYFQGTGAADDSGLPNDRFFAVRPEGSVSTLKIQRTERGDSAVYLCASSLKPSGRSQTSDTQYFGPGTRLTVL.

The genes are TRBV19 and TRBJ2-1; D is ambiguous. The germline gives CDR1 LNHDA, CDR2 SQIVND (reference sequence). The CDR3 sequence is 12 residues long. V lost 1 base, J lost 7 bases, and 5 bases lay in between. The CDR3 protein is CASSIVGNEQFF. CDR3 bases: TGTGCCAGTAGTATAGTCGGTAATGAGCAGTTCTTC.

This clone was recorded only once. J is TRBJ1-3 and V is TRBV7-9; D might be TRBD1 (5 bases). The CDR3 is 16 amino acids. Germline loops: CDR1 SEHNR, CDR2 FQNEAQ (reference sequence). With 5 bases removed from V and 0 bases from J, the gap between germline ends came to 14 bases. CDR3 DNA: TGTGCCAGCAGCCAACCCCAGGGAACCTCTGGAAACACCATATATTTT. This sequence encodes CASSQPQGTSGNTIYF.

The chain joins TRBV4-1 to TRBJ1-5; D possibly corresponds to TRBD1 (5 bases). The CDR3 consists of 14 residues. Trimming removed 4 bases from V and 9 bases from J, with 16 bases in between. The germline V gene has CDR1 MGHRA and CDR2 YSYEKL. This CDR3 is CASSPRQTLGPQHF. CDR3 bases: TGCGCCAGCAGCCCTCGACAGACGCTGGGGCCCCAGCATTTT.

The chain carries TRBV28 and TRBJ2-1; no clear D. Trimming took 6 bases from V and 0 from J, leaving 12 bases between them. The CDR3 is 15 residues long. The germline V gene encodes CDR1 MDHEN and CDR2 SYDVKM. The CDR3 DNA reads as TGTGCCAGCAGGCCCCATGGTAGCTCCTACAATGAGCAGTTCTTC. It encodes CASRPHGSSYNEQFF.

This clone was observed a few times. The chain links TRBV7-9 to TRBJ1-5, with TRBD1 matching 7 bases. The CDR3 consists of 13 residues. Germline assignment: CDR1 SEHNR and CDR2 FQNEAQ (reference sequence). The junction had 2 bases not matched to a gene; V was cut back by 4 bases and J by 5 bases. The DNA of the CDR3 is TGTGCCAGCAGCTGGGGACAGCATCAGCCCCAGCATTTT. This sequence encodes CASSWGQHQPQHF.

J is TRBJ2-3 and V is TRBV18, with unresolved D. V lost 2 bases, J lost 5 bases, and 14 bases lay in between. The CDR3 covers 15 residues. Per the germline V gene, CDR1 is KGHSH and CDR2 is LQKENI. DNA of the CDR3: TGTGCCAGCTCACCATCCCCGAAGTCGGGAGATACGCAGTATTTT. Translating it yields CASSPSPKSGDTQYF.

The rearrangement uses TRBV5-5 and TRBJ1-4; D uncertain. CDR1 SGHKS and CDR2 YYEKEE come from the germline V gene (reference sequence). CDR3 size: 15 residues. V was clipped by 0 bases and J by 0 bases, with 6 bases between them. DNA of the CDR3: TGTGCCAGCAGCTTGGGAGGTACAACTAATGAAAAACTGTTTTTT. It encodes CASSLGGTTNEKLFF.

The chain employs TRBV6-5 and TRBJ2-7, with D possibly being TRBD1 (6 bases). V was pared by 2 bases and J by 5 bases, with 19 bases between. The CDR3 has 16 residues. Germline CDR1 and CDR2: MNHEY and SVGAGI. The CDR3 DNA follows: TGTGCCAGCAGTTACGTCGGTACCGGGACAACGCACGAGCAGTACTTC. Amino acids: CASSYVGTGTTHEQYF.

The chain joins TRBV6-5 to TRBJ2-7, with 11 bases lining up with TRBD2. Germline V CDR1 and CDR2: MNHEY, SVGAGI. After removal of 2 bases from V and 1 base from J, the junction contained 1 base not matched to a gene. The CDR3 has 15 amino acids. CDR3 nucleotides: TGTGCCAGCAGTTACGCTAGCGGGAGGTCCTACGAGCAGTACTTC. It encodes CASSYASGRSYEQYF.

The chain employs TRBV27 and TRBJ2-1; no firm D call. The V gene lost 0 bases and the J gene lost 0 bases, with 9 bases spanning the gap. This CDR3 is 16 amino acids long. The germline gives CDR1 MNHEY, CDR2 SMNVEV (reference sequence). CDR3 DNA: TGTGCCAGCAGTTTATCGTTGGCACGCTCCTACAATGAGCAGTTCTTC. Translating it yields CASSLSLARSYNEQFF.

In its sample, this clone was seen once. This chain links TRBV11-3 with TRBJ1-1; D is unclear. The CDR3 loop spans 14 amino acids. CDR1 and CDR2 (germline): SGHNT, YENEEA. V lost 2 bases, J lost 5 bases, and 12 bases lay in between. The CDR3, as DNA: TGTGCCAGCAGCTTATTCGGGGTAAAAACTGAAGCTTTCTTT. The encoded protein is CASSLFGVKTEAFF. Based on the CDR3 plus reference TRBV11-3 and TRBJ1-1, the full variable domain is EAGVVQSPRYKIIEKKQPVAFWCNPISGHNTLYWYLQNLGQGPELLIRYENEEAVDDSQLPKDRFSAERLKGVDSTLKIQPAELGDSAVYLCASSLFGVKTEAFFGQGTRLTVV.

V and J are TRBV9 and TRBJ1-4; 10 nucleotides agree with TRBD1. Germline assignment: CDR1 SGDLS and CDR2 YYNGEE. The CDR3 extends over 14 amino acids. J lost 5 bases, V lost 3 bases, and 1 base had no gene match. CDR3 bases: TGTGCCAGCAGCGCGGGACAGGGGAATGAAAAACTGTTTTTT. This gives the protein CASSAGQGNEKLFF.

V and J are TRBV9 and TRBJ1-1; D uncertain. The germline CDR1 and CDR2 sequences are SGDLS and YYNGEE. The CDR3 covers 14 residues. Trimming took 0 bases from V and 2 from J, leaving 8 bases between them. CDR3 nucleotides: TGTGCCAGCAGCGTAGGGAGAGCCAACACTGAAGCTTTCTTT. Amino acids: CASSVGRANTEAFF.

This chain links TRBV21-1 with TRBJ1-2. TRBV21-1 is listed as a pseudogene. The CDR3 runs 11 residues. The CDR3 region has the DNA TGTGCCAGCAGCAAAGTCGGTGGCTACACCTTC. This gives the protein CASSKVGGYTF.

The CDR3 DNA reads TGTGCCAGCAGCTTATCCTCGGACAGGGCAGGGGCCAACGTCCTGACTTTC. Translating gives CASSLSSDRAGANVLTF. This sequence joins TRBV7-8 and TRBJ2-6, with 8 positions matching TRBD1. CDR3 length: 17 amino acids. J was trimmed by 4 bases and V by 2 bases; bases with no gene match: 7. From germline, CDR1 is SGHVS and CDR2 FQNEAQ.

The chain joins TRBV28 to TRBJ2-5; 12 positions agree with TRBD2. This CDR3 is 19 amino acids long. Germline CDR1 MDHEN, CDR2 SYDVKM. Trimming removed 1 base from V and 7 bases from J; junction bases left unmatched: 16. CDR3 coding DNA: TGTGCCAGCAGTTTATTATGGACTAGCGGGAACACAATAAGGCGGACCCAGTACTTC. It yields the protein CASSLLWTSGNTIRRTQYF.

The chain links TRBV19 to TRBJ1-1, with D unclear. V was trimmed by 4 bases and J by 3 bases, leaving 15 bases between them. Germline V CDR1 and CDR2: LNHDA, SQIVND (reference sequence). This CDR3 contains 15 residues. Here the CDR3 reads CASSTRLKSDTEAFF. CDR3 DNA: TGTGCCAGTAGTACCCGACTTAAATCAGACACTGAAGCTTTCTTT.

J is TRBJ2-3 and V is TRBV9, with D possibly being TRBD2 (6 bases). Germline CDR1 and CDR2: SGDLS and YYNGEE. V gave up 4 bases and J gave up 0 bases, with 12 bases separating them. The CDR3 is 15 amino acids. Here the CDR3 reads CASSPGTASTDTQYF. The CDR3, as DNA: TGTGCCAGCAGCCCCGGGACTGCTAGCACAGATACGCAGTATTTT.

The V gene is TRBV4-1, the J gene TRBJ2-7; TRBD1 might be the D (5 bases). Looked up from germline, CDR1 is MGHRA and CDR2 is YSYEKL. With 0 bases removed from V and 2 bases from J, the gap between germline ends came to 14 bases. This CDR3 is built from 16 residues. CDR3 in DNA: TGCGCCAGCAGCCAAGATCCGGCAGGGCTGCCCTACGAGCAGTACTTC. It translates to CASSQDPAGLPYEQYF.

J is TRBJ2-7 and V is TRBV27; 9 bases map to TRBD1. Germline CDR1 is MNHEY and CDR2 is SMNVEV (reference sequence). The CDR3 spans 15 residues. Trimming removed 5 bases from V and 5 bases from J; junction bases left unmatched: 10. CDR3 region: CASSITGQGSDEQYF. The CDR3 DNA reads TGTGCCAGCAGTATTACGGGACAGGGAAGCGACGAGCAGTACTTC.

This chain uses TRBV11-2 with TRBJ2-7, with TRBD2 matching over 7 bases. This CDR3 has 13 residues. From germline, CDR1 is SGHAT and CDR2 FQNNGV. Unmatched junction bases numbered 3, after V lost 1 base and J lost 6 bases. CDR3 sequence (DNA): TGTGCCAGCAGCTTAGTGCGGGAGCCCGAGCAGTACTTC. It specifies CASSLVREPEQYF. The full variable domain, its missing parts supplied by reference TRBV11-2 and TRBJ2-7, is EAGVAQSPRYKIIEKRQSVAFWCNPISGHATLYWYQQILGQGPKLLIQFQNNGVVDDSQLPKDRFSAERLKGVDSTLKIQPAKLEDSAVYLCASSLVREPEQYFGPGTRLTVT.

CDR3 loop: CASSESRDQPQHF. The CDR3 DNA reads as TGTGCCAGCAGTGAATCGAGGGATCAGCCCCAGCATTTT. The chain carries TRBV2 and TRBJ1-5, with D hard to call. CDR1 is SNHLY, CDR2 FYNNEI, per germline. Between the trimmed V and J ends, which lost 2 bases and 5 bases, there was a span of 7 bases. This CDR3 has 13 amino acids.

This chain links TRBV15 with TRBJ2-1; 11 positions match TRBD2. Germline CDR1 is LNHNV and CDR2 is YYDKDF (reference sequence). V shed 0 bases, J shed 2 bases, and the junction held 3 bases outside the gene matches. The CDR3 has 17 residues. The CDR3 DNA reads as TGTGCCACCAGCAGAGAAGTAGCGGGAGGGACCTACAATGAGCAGTTCTTC. Protein sequence: CATSREVAGGTYNEQFF.

This chain uses TRBV6-6 with TRBJ2-3, with TRBD2 matching over 7 bases. The J segment lost 0 bases and the V segment lost 4 bases, leaving 4 bases of the junction unmatched. The CDR3 is made up of 15 amino acids. Germline assignment: CDR1 MNHNY and CDR2 SVGAGI (reference sequence). DNA for the CDR3: TGTGCCAGCAGTTTTCGGGGACTAAGCACAGATACGCAGTATTTT. It is translated as CASSFRGLSTDTQYF.

This clone was detected a few times. The chain recombines TRBV4-2 with TRBJ1-5; 7 nucleotides match TRBD1. Trimming cost V 1 base and J 0 bases; bases outside gene matches: 3. This CDR3 has 16 residues. Germline V CDR1 and CDR2: LGHNA, YNFKEQ. The CDR3 protein is CASSQVGQYSNQPQHF. CDR3 nucleotide sequence: TGTGCCAGCAGCCAAGTGGGACAGTATAGCAATCAGCCCCAGCATTTT.

The rearrangement joins TRBV19 to TRBJ1-3; a weak D match, TRBD1 (5 bases). The germline V gene has CDR1 LNHDA and CDR2 SQIVND (reference sequence). The V end lost 5 bases, the J end lost 3 bases, and 17 bases lay between the germline ends. The CDR3 has 16 residues. CDR3 DNA sequence: TGTGCCAGTAGTTTCCGCCGGGGGGAAAGTGGAAACACCATATATTTT. Translated, it gives CASSFRRGESGNTIYF. The entire variable domain, with the rest obtained from reference TRBV19 and TRBJ1-3, is as follows: DGGITQSPKYLFRKEGQNVTLSCEQNLNHDAMYWYRQDPGQGLRLIYYSQIVNDFQKGDIAEGYSVSREKKESFPLTVTSAQKNPTAFYLCASSFRRGESGNTIYFGEGSWLTVV.